Given below is one T cell receptor (beta chain) in context. What it binds is not known. PCR employed 60 Vbeta and 13 Jbeta primers. Source study methods: Around 12 million of roughly 81 million unique TCR beta chains were shared, per a later count. Sequencing used immunoSEQ multiplex PCR; TCRdb keeps in-frame clones, though not all of them. That table furnishes V, J and clone size, whereas the DNA furnished D and trimming. The table shows 90,000 to 150,000 clones, with over 65% occurring only once. V lost 6 bases and J 7 bases, leaving 13 bases between the germline ends. The length of the CDR3 is 13 residues. Germline-derived CDR1 and CDR2 are ENHRY and SYGVKD. The data belong to a study of cytomegalovirus exposure and HLA in healthy donors. General observations from the study: Sequencing probably produced one cluster of sequence variants that were highly shared. Listed as cytomegalovirus-associated were over 150 TCR beta chains.

Sequenced input: PBMCs. This chain joins TRBV10-3 and TRBJ2-1; a possible D gene is TRBD2 (5 bases). This TCR was sampled from a woman in her twenties or thirties in good health and CMV-seropositive. CDR3 sequence: CAIRTGDSNEQFF. The CDR3 nucleotides read TGTGCCATCAGAACCGGGGATAGTAATGAGCAGTTCTTC.